Listed here are 17 T cell receptor beta chains from one sample, sequenced in a study of blood T cells in healthy people across ages. The second PCR ran about 6 to 11 cycles with a sample-barcoded 5' primer and J-beta primers. MiXCR was run by TCRdb on the 5' RACE reads, yielding one entry per CDR3 protein. The table records hundreds of thousands of distinct CDR3 sequences, 45% to 65% of them present only once. Sequencing used blood. Every receptor here comes from a man in his 60s in good health.

This sequence joins TRBV28 and TRBJ1-4; 7 bases match TRBD1. The CDR3 is made up of 16 amino acids. Germline CDR1 is MDHEN and CDR2 is SYDVKM. Trimming took 5 bases from V and 5 from J; bases not matched to a gene: 11. The CDR3 sequence: CASSPGTASLNEKLFF. Here the CDR3 DNA reads TGTGCCAGCAGTCCGGGGACAGCCAGCCTGAATGAAAAACTGTTTTTT.

As regards this clonotype: This may come from a read error, since a much larger clone is one base off. The chain recombines TRBV5-4 with TRBJ2-3, with D perhaps matching TRBD1 (5 bases). The CDR3 consists of 16 residues. Trimming shortened V by 4 bases and J by 1 base, and 16 bases separated the two germline ends. The germline V gene has CDR1 SGHNT and CDR2 YYREEE (reference sequence). CDR3 residues: CASSQDGLGGTDTQYF. The CDR3 bases are TGTGCCAGCAGCCAAGACGGCCTAGGGGGCACAGATACGCAGTATTTT.

Regarding this clonotype: This may arise from a read error, as a much more abundant clone is one base away. The rearrangement links TRBV28 to TRBJ2-1; D might be TRBD1 or TRBD2, each matching 5 bases. The germline V gene has CDR1 MDHEN and CDR2 SYDVKM. This CDR3 spans 12 amino acids. CDR3 protein: CANSSGTYEQFF. The CDR3 coding sequence is TGTGCCAACAGTTCAGGGACCTATGAGCAGTTCTTC.

As DNA, the CDR3 is TGCAGTGCTAGACCGCCACTAGTGAAGGATACGCAGTATTTT. It specifies CSARPPLVKDTQYF. V usage is TRBV20-1 and J usage is TRBJ2-3; TRBD2 might be the D (5 bases). There are 14 residues in the CDR3. V shed 2 bases and J shed 6 bases, with 15 bases lying between them. The germline gives CDR1 DFQATT, CDR2 SNEGSKA (reference sequence).

This clonotype has more than one count but fewer than ten. This chain links TRBV12-3 or TRBV12-4 with TRBJ2-1; 10 nucleotides match TRBD2. The V gene end was trimmed by 3 bases and the J gene end by 8 bases; junction bases not matched to a gene: 7. CDR3 length: 15 residues. The CDR3 nucleotides read TGTGCCAGCAGTTTCAAAACTAGCGGGATCGATGAGCAGTTCTTC. Translated, it gives CASSFKTSGIDEQFF.

This chain links TRBV5-4 with TRBJ2-7; 7 nucleotides match TRBD1. J was trimmed by 7 bases and V by 5 bases; bases with no gene match: 12. This CDR3 has 14 amino acids. Germline lookup yields CDR1 SGHNT and CDR2 YYREEE (reference sequence). The CDR3 nucleotides are TGTGCCAGCAGTCGTGGACAGGCTGATATGGAGCAGTACTTC. Its translation is CASSRGQADMEQYF.

Here the CDR3 reads CSVGTGGEYEQYF. CDR3 DNA: TGCAGCGTGGGGACAGGGGGGGAGTACGAGCAGTACTTC. The chain uses TRBV29-1 and TRBJ2-5; the match to TRBD1 covers 11 bases. The end of the DNA fits TRBJ2-7 better, so the J call may be wrong. Per the germline V gene, CDR1 is SQVTM and CDR2 is ANQGSEA. The CDR3 extends over 13 amino acids.

Here the CDR3 reads CASRQPGRYSYEQYF. CDR3 nucleotides: TGTGCCAGCAGACAACCGGGACGGTACTCCTACGAGCAGTACTTC. V usage is TRBV12-3 or TRBV12-4 and J usage is TRBJ2-7; D tentatively fits TRBD1 or TRBD2 (5 bases each). The CDR3 is 15 residues long. The V gene lost 6 bases and the J gene lost 0 bases, with 15 bases spanning the gap.

This clonotype was found once. The chain is built from TRBV6-5 and TRBJ2-3; D ambiguous. CDR1 MNHEY and CDR2 SVGAGI come from the germline V gene. CDR3 length: 14 residues. Trimming took off 4 bases at V and 4 bases at J, with 12 bases between the two ends. The CDR3 DNA reads TGTGCCAGCAGTTCCGTCCAGGAAGCAGATACGCAGTATTTT. Translating it yields CASSSVQEADTQYF.

In this sample, this clonotype turned up a few times. The CDR3 bases are TGTGCCAGCAGTTCTTACTTAGGGGGCACAGATACGCAGTATTTT. This translates into CASSSYLGGTDTQYF. The V call is TRBV27, the J call TRBJ2-3; D perhaps matches TRBD1 (5 bases). V was pared by 4 bases and J by 1 base, with 12 bases between. Germline V gives CDR1 MNHEY, CDR2 SMNVEV (reference sequence). This CDR3 region has 15 residues.

J is TRBJ2-7 and V is TRBV18, with 13 positions matching TRBD2. The length of the CDR3 is 15 residues. V lost 5 bases and J lost 0; bases outside the gene matches: 1. Germline values: CDR1 KGHSH, CDR2 LQKENI. The CDR3 sequence is CASSTSGGASYEQYF. CDR3 coding DNA: TGTGCCAGCTCAACTAGCGGGGGGGCCTCCTACGAGCAGTACTTC.

The chain employs TRBV20-1 and TRBJ2-1; D may match TRBD1 or TRBD2 (5 bases each). V lost 1 base and J 5 bases, leaving 21 bases between the germline ends. The CDR3 loop spans 17 amino acids. The germline V gene encodes CDR1 DFQATT and CDR2 SNEGSKA (reference sequence). CDR3 coding DNA: TGCAGTGCTAGAGTTCGTTTGGTGGGACGTCCAGACAATGAGCAGTTCTTC. Encoded protein: CSARVRLVGRPDNEQFF.

This clonotype was recorded a few times. The rearrangement uses TRBV20-1 and TRBJ1-6; 8 nucleotides align to TRBD1. Germline CDR1 DFQATT, CDR2 SNEGSKA (reference sequence). The CDR3 covers 13 residues. Trimming removed 3 bases from V and 7 bases from J; junction bases left unmatched: 2. Here the CDR3 reads CSARDRANSPLHF. The DNA for the CDR3 is TGCAGTGCTAGGGACAGGGCGAATTCACCCCTCCACTTT.

The J gene is TRBJ2-3, the V gene TRBV7-2; D remains unclear. Per germline, CDR1 SGHTA and CDR2 FQGNSA. CDR3 length equals 13 residues. V lost 8 bases, J lost 3 bases, and 12 bases lay in between. CDR3 sequence: CASGGRLTDTQYF. DNA of the CDR3: TGTGCCAGCGGTGGCCGGTTAACAGATACGCAGTATTTT.

This clonotype was detected only once. The chain employs TRBV12-3 or TRBV12-4 and TRBJ2-3; the match to TRBD2 covers 11 bases. The length of the CDR3 is 16 residues. Losses at the gene ends were 6 bases for V and 5 bases for J; bases not matched to a gene: 10. The CDR3 DNA is TGTGCCAGCAGGCCCGGGACTAGCGGTTATGTAGATACGCAGTATTTT. Protein product: CASRPGTSGYVDTQYF.

The genes are TRBV5-5 and TRBJ2-1; no firm D call. Germline assignment: CDR1 SGHKS and CDR2 YYEKEE (reference sequence). The CDR3 has 15 amino acids. Trimming took off 3 bases at V and 4 bases at J, with 14 bases between the two ends. The CDR3 here is CASSCSIKSYNEQFF. As DNA, the CDR3 is TGTGCCAGCAGCTGTAGCATAAAGAGTTACAATGAGCAGTTCTTC.

This rearrangement joins TRBV5-1 to TRBJ2-6; possibly TRBD2 for D (6 bases). V dropped 2 bases and J dropped 4 bases, with 16 bases sitting between them. CDR3 length: 17 residues. Germline CDR1 reads SGHRS; CDR2 reads YFSETQ. CDR3 bases: TGCGCCAGCAGCTTCGACACGCTCGCGGGAGGGGCCAACGTCCTGACTTTC. It encodes CASSFDTLAGGANVLTF.